Given below is one TCR beta chain in context. The antigen is unknown. The CDR3 extends over 14 amino acids. Germline CDR1 reads SGHTA; CDR2 reads FQGNSA. V was cut by 1 base and J by 2 bases, with 6 bases left in between. Sequencing used immunoSEQ multiplex PCR; TCRdb keeps in-frame clones, though not all of them. The sample records fewer than 150,000 clones, approximately 90% being singletons. These data come from a study of T cell responses to AZD1222 COVID-19 vaccine. Study outcomes and limitations: Donors in the cohort were predominantly white British and more often female, and clonal diversity was possibly underestimated.

The chain carries TRBV7-2 and TRBJ1-5; D is possibly TRBD1 (6 bases). The sequence came from an adult in good health. The sample in question was peripheral blood, obtained on day 0 of AZD1222 vaccination. CDR3 in amino acids: CASSLGQGNQPQHF. As DNA, the CDR3 is TGTGCCAGCAGCTTAGGACAGGGCAATCAGCCCCAGCATTTT.